This is a list of T cell receptor beta chains from one sample in a study of blood T cell repertoires in COVID-19. Libraries were prepared by immunoSEQ multiplex PCR; TCRdb keeps only in-frame clonotypes and omits some of them. Here the sample spans about 200,000 clones, around 80% being singletons. Specimen: peripheral blood. These receptors all come from an elderly woman with active or convalescent COVID-19. CDR3s include the opening cysteine and the closing phenylalanine or tryptophan. Each record gives: clone size, D gene, CDR3 length, V gene, J gene, CDR3 DNA, CDR3 protein. A D gene is named only where the DNA matches it firmly. Size tells how often a clone was seen (once, few, many) or the class of an expanded clone, and some rows leave it out.

NA,NA,14,TRBV21-1,TRBJ1-5,TGTGCCATCCAAGGTCCAGGGGGAGAGGGTCCCCAGCATTTT,CAIQGPGGEGPQHF
few,NA,16,TRBV7-9,TRBJ2-3,TGTGCCAGCAGCTTACTGGATCGGGTAGAGACAGATACGCAGTATTTT,CASSLLDRVETDTQYF
once,TRBD1,15,TRBV5-4,TRBJ2-1,TGTGCCAGCAGCCCCGGACAGGGTTTCCACAATGAGCAGTTCTTC,CASSPGQGFHNEQFF
NA,NA,13,TRBV5-1,TRBJ2-1,TGCGCCAGCAGCTTGGTTTCTCCCAATGAGCAGTTCTTC,CASSLVSPNEQFF
NA,NA,12,TRBV28,TRBJ1-2,TGTGCCAGCAGTCGCCAAGGGGGTGGCTACACCTTC,CASSRQGGGYTF
many,NA,15,TRBV5-1,TRBJ1-2,TGCGCCAGCAGCTTGGCCGGGGGGTCCAACTATGGCTACACCTTC,CASSLAGGSNYGYTF
NA,NA,16,TRBV28,TRBJ2-2,TGTGCCAGCAGTCCCGCGGGGGCGCTTGGCACCGGGGAGCTGTTTTTT,CASSPAGALGTGELFF
few,NA,13,TRBV7-9,TRBJ1-3,TGTGCCGCGTGGTCGCCTTCTGGAAACACCATATATTTT,CAAWSPSGNTIYF
NA,TRBD1,16,TRBV6-2/TRBV6-3,TRBJ2-2,TGTGCCAGCAGTTACCCGGGACAGACGTACACCGGGGAGCTGTTTTTT,CASSYPGQTYTGELFF
few,TRBD1,16,TRBV27,TRBJ1-2,TGTGCCAGCAGTAAAACCGGGACAGGGAGAAACTATGGCTACACCTTC,CASSKTGTGRNYGYTF
few,NA,14,TRBV7-2,TRBJ2-7,TGTGCCAGCAGCTTGAGTTTGAGCCCATACGAGCAGTACTTC,CASSLSLSPYEQYF
NA,NA,15,TRBV2,TRBJ2-5,TGTGCCAGCAACGATGCCGGGGTGGGTCGAGAGACCCAGTACTTC,CASNDAGVGRETQYF
NA,NA,13,TRBV27,TRBJ1-3,TGTGCCAGCAGTTTCTCCTCTGGAAACACCATATATTTT,CASSFSSGNTIYF
NA,NA,16,TRBV6-1,TRBJ2-5,TGTGCCAGCAGTGCCCTAGGGGCAGGGTACCAAGAGACCCAGTACTTC,CASSALGAGYQETQYF
NA,TRBD1,14,TRBV5-1,TRBJ1-4,TGCGCCAGCACCTCGGGGGACAGGGCTGGAAAACTGTTTTTT,CASTSGDRAGKLFF
NA,NA,16,TRBV28,TRBJ2-4,TGTGCCAGCAGTTTGTACGGTCTAGGGGTGAGAAACATTCAGTACTTC,CASSLYGLGVRNIQYF